This TCR beta chain was retrieved from a study of a mutant IDH1 vaccine in newly diagnosed glioma. Points on this clone: The identical CDR3 is also encoded by other nucleotide sequences in the sample.

J lost 1 base, V lost 8 bases, and 8 bases had no gene match. The CDR3 is 15 residues long. The germline CDR1 and CDR2 sequences are LNHDA and SQIVND (reference sequence). Time point given: baseline, week 1 (first vaccination visit). Treatment noted: pre-vaccination baseline after standard-of-care therapy. Measured with immunoSEQ multiplex PCR; TCRdb has only the in-frame clones, and not every one. The sample consists of over 75,000 clones, 80% of them appearing once. The gene calls are TRBV19 and TRBJ2-1; 7 nucleotides line up with TRBD2. The sample was PBMCs, taken from a glioma patient treated with radiotherapy, temozolomide or both. The clonotype was recovered from a man between 40 and 49 years old with glioma. CDR3 DNA sequence: TGTGCCAGTCGGCGCGGGGGACCATCCTACAATGAGCAGTTCTTC. Translated, it gives CASRRGGPSYNEQFF.